The 27 T cell receptor beta chains listed next were all sequenced from one sample in a study of shared clonotypes between healthy human individuals. Sequencing was performed with immunoSEQ multiplex PCR; in TCRdb, only in-frame clones are kept and a portion is missing. The sample holds about 2 million clones, over 85% seen once. The sample comprised naive CD4+ T cells sorted from blood. Subset described: CD45RA+ positively selected. The receptors were gathered from a man aged 18 to 29 in good health.

The chain links TRBV15 to TRBJ2-7; TRBD1 agrees at 7 bases. The CDR3 runs to 14 residues. V gave up 0 bases and J gave up 7 bases; unmatched junction bases: 6. Germline V gene lookup returns CDR1 LNHNV and CDR2 YYDKDF (reference sequence). The CDR3 DNA reads as TGTGCCACCAGCAGAGATCTGACAGGGTGGGAGCAGTACTTC. Protein product: CATSRDLTGWEQYF.

The chain recombines TRBV11-2 with TRBJ2-1; no definite D call. The CDR3 has 11 amino acids. The germline gives CDR1 SGHAT, CDR2 FQNNGV. With 5 bases removed from V and 10 bases from J, the gap between germline ends came to 9 bases. CDR3 amino acids: CASSEQDEQFF. The DNA of the CDR3 is TGTGCCAGCAGCGAGCAAGACGAGCAGTTCTTC.

The gene calls are TRBV4-1 and TRBJ2-5; TRBD2 aligns across 10 bases. This CDR3 spans 17 amino acids. From germline, CDR1 is MGHRA and CDR2 YSYEKL. Unmatched junction bases numbered 8, after V lost 2 bases and J lost 2 bases. CDR3 nucleotide sequence: TGCGCCAGCAGCCAATACCCGGGACTAGCGTCGCAAGAGACCCAGTACTTC. Protein sequence: CASSQYPGLASQETQYF.

Concerning this clone itself: The same CDR3 is also encoded by other DNA sequences in this sample. The V gene is TRBV5-1, the J gene TRBJ2-7; no clear D gene. The CDR3 is 15 amino acids. V gave up 2 bases and J gave up 1 base, with 13 bases separating them. Germline CDR1 and CDR2: SGHRS and YFSETQ. The CDR3 here is CASSLEGLPSYEQYF. The CDR3 DNA reads TGCGCCAGCAGCTTAGAAGGGCTCCCTTCCTACGAGCAGTACTTC.

The chain carries TRBV30 and TRBJ2-2, with D perhaps TRBD2 (6 bases). This CDR3 is built from 15 residues. V gave up 0 bases and J gave up 5 bases, with 13 bases separating them. Per the germline V gene, CDR1 is GTSNPN and CDR2 is SVGIG (reference sequence). The DNA for the CDR3 is TGTGCCTGGAGTGTACTGAAGGAGGGGACCGGGGAGCTGTTTTTT. Protein sequence: CAWSVLKEGTGELFF.

This chain uses TRBV5-4 with TRBJ2-6, with 8 positions matching TRBD1. This CDR3 is built from 17 residues. The trim removed 0 bases at V and 0 bases at J, leaving 2 bases unmatched. Germline V gives CDR1 SGHNT, CDR2 YYREEE (reference sequence). This CDR3 is CASSLGTGSSGANVLTF. CDR3 DNA: TGTGCCAGCAGCTTGGGGACAGGGAGCTCTGGGGCCAACGTCCTGACTTTC. The complete variable domain, with remaining parts taken from reference TRBV5-4 and TRBJ2-6, reads ETGVTQSPTHLIKTRGQQVTLRCSSQSGHNTVSWYQQALGQGPQFIFQYYREEENGRGNFPPRFSGLQFPNYSSELNVNALELDDSALYLCASSLGTGSSGANVLTFGAGSRLTVL.

The chain has TRBV2 and TRBJ2-6, with a possible D match to TRBD1 (5 bases). V lost 6 bases to trimming and J lost 0 bases, with 9 bases between them. The CDR3 consists of 15 residues. Germline CDR1 and CDR2: SNHLY and FYNNEI. The CDR3 DNA reads as TGTGCCAGCAGGAAGACAGACTCTGGGGCCAACGTCCTGACTTTC. Amino acids: CASRKTDSGANVLTF. The full variable domain, its missing parts supplied by reference TRBV2 and TRBJ2-6, is EPEVTQTPSHQVTQMGQEVILRCVPISNHLYFYWYRQILGQKVEFLVSFYNNEISEKSEIFDDQFSVERPDGSNFTLKIRSTKLEDSAMYFCASRKTDSGANVLTFGAGSRLTVL.

This clone was recorded only once. The chain has TRBV9 and TRBJ2-5, with 7 bases identical to TRBD1. The V and J ends lost 1 base and 2 bases, in that order; junction bases with no gene match: 5. The CDR3 has 15 amino acids. Per germline, CDR1 SGDLS and CDR2 YYNGEE. This CDR3 is CASSVHDRAQETQYF. In DNA, the CDR3 is TGTGCCAGCAGCGTACATGACAGGGCACAAGAGACCCAGTACTTC.

This chain joins TRBV29-1 and TRBJ2-3; weak D call: TRBD1 (6 bases). The CDR3 consists of 13 residues. V was clipped by 6 bases and J by 1 base, with 11 bases between them. Germline V CDR1 and CDR2: SQVTM, ANQGSEA. CDR3 residues: CSVRTVGTDTQYF. CDR3 in DNA: TGCAGCGTACGGACAGTCGGCACAGATACGCAGTATTTT.

V usage is TRBV5-6 and J usage is TRBJ2-7; 9 positions agree with TRBD1. The CDR3 spans 16 residues. The germline CDR1 and CDR2 sequences are SGHDT and YYEEEE. Trimming removed 1 base from V and 2 bases from J; junction bases left unmatched: 7. The CDR3 here is CASSLTGTGPAYEQYF. In DNA, the CDR3 is TGTGCCAGCAGCTTGACCGGGACAGGGCCCGCCTACGAGCAGTACTTC.

The genes are TRBV7-2 and TRBJ1-4; D remains ambiguous. The CDR3 has 13 amino acids. The germline V gene encodes CDR1 SGHTA and CDR2 FQGNSA. V lost 5 bases and J 8 bases, leaving 12 bases between the germline ends. The DNA of the CDR3 is TGTGCCAGCAGCCGGAGGAGAGGGGAAAAACTGTTTTTT. Its protein product is CASSRRRGEKLFF.

A remark on this clone: Distinct nucleotide sequences in the sample also encode this CDR3. The chain links TRBV5-6 to TRBJ2-1, with D perhaps matching TRBD2 (7 bases). V lost 2 bases and J lost 16, with 16 bases in between. The germline gives CDR1 SGHDT, CDR2 YYEEEE. The CDR3 loop spans 12 amino acids. CDR3 loop: CASSFMWGGQFF. The CDR3 DNA reads TGTGCCAGCAGCTTTATGTGGGGGGGCCAATTCTTC.

V gene TRBV6-5 combines with J gene TRBJ2-1; possibly TRBD2 for D (5 bases). This CDR3 region has 14 residues. The V gene lost 7 bases and the J gene lost 3 bases, with 13 bases spanning the gap. The germline V gene has CDR1 MNHEY and CDR2 SVGAGI. For the CDR3, the DNA is TGTGCCAGCACCACTGGGGAGTTCTACAATGAGCAGTTCTTC. This gives the protein CASTTGEFYNEQFF.

Concerning this clone: The same CDR3 arises from other DNA sequences in this sample as well. This chain joins TRBV5-1 and TRBJ1-5, with 7 bases lining up with TRBD1. The CDR3 has 13 amino acids. Trimming took 5 bases from V and 5 from J; bases not matched to a gene: 4. Germline assignment: CDR1 SGHRS and CDR2 YFSETQ. The CDR3 loop is CASSLGQHQPQHF. DNA for the CDR3: TGCGCCAGCAGTCTGGGACAGCATCAGCCCCAGCATTTT.

The chain carries TRBV2 and TRBJ2-2; TRBD1 agrees at 11 bases. The germline V gene encodes CDR1 SNHLY and CDR2 FYNNEI. The CDR3 length is 16 residues. V trimming: 6 bases; J trimming: 7 bases; junction bases outside the gene matches: 10. The chain's CDR3 is CASRPSDRGLGGELFF. DNA for the CDR3: TGTGCCAGCAGACCCTCGGACAGGGGGCTCGGCGGGGAGCTGTTTTTT.

This rearrangement joins TRBV6-1 to TRBJ1-1; D ambiguous. Trimming removed 4 bases at V and 0 bases at J, with 15 bases between. The CDR3 extends over 16 amino acids. Germline V gene lookup returns CDR1 MNHNS and CDR2 SASEGT. In nucleotides, the CDR3 is TGTGCCAGCAGTGGGTTAGGCAGTATCATGAACACTGAAGCTTTCTTT. This sequence encodes CASSGLGSIMNTEAFF.

This clone was seen many times. Here the CDR3 DNA reads TGTGCCATCAGTGAGAAGGCTTATGGCTACACCTTC. Its protein is CAISEKAYGYTF. The J gene is TRBJ1-2, the V gene TRBV10-3; no definite D call. The germline CDR1 and CDR2 sequences are ENHRY and SYGVKD. The CDR3 is 12 amino acids. V was shortened by 2 bases and J by 5 bases, with 6 bases between the two germline ends.

This clone came up once. V and J are TRBV6-1 and TRBJ2-7; TRBD2 might be the D (6 bases). The CDR3 sequence is 15 residues long. Trimming stripped 6 bases from V and 2 bases from J, with 17 bases between. Germline CDR1 reads MNHNS; CDR2 reads SASEGT. The CDR3 DNA reads TGTGCCAGCAGCCGCGGGACGCCGACTGCCTACGAGCAGTACTTC. Translated: CASSRGTPTAYEQYF.

The chain recombines TRBV4-3 with TRBJ2-7, with a weak D call TRBD1 (6 bases). This CDR3 has 15 residues. Germline CDR1 is LGHNA and CDR2 is YSLEER. V dropped 5 bases and J dropped 4 bases, with 18 bases sitting between them. CDR3 in amino acids: CASSAEGGKSYEQYF. DNA of the CDR3: TGCGCCAGCAGCGCCGAAGGGGGTAAAAGTTACGAGCAGTACTTC.

The chain recombines TRBV4-2 with TRBJ1-1; 8 bases map to TRBD1. The CDR3 is 16 residues long. CDR1 is LGHNA and CDR2 is YNFKEQ in the germline V gene. Trimming took 5 bases from V and 1 from J; bases not matched to a gene: 9. The CDR3 loop is CASSARTGLGNTEAFF. The DNA of the CDR3 is TGTGCCAGCAGCGCCCGGACAGGGTTGGGGAACACTGAAGCTTTCTTT.

The chain is built from TRBV28 and TRBJ1-3; tentative D call: TRBD1 (5 bases). The V gene lost 6 bases and the J gene lost 0 bases, with 18 bases spanning the gap. Per germline, CDR1 MDHEN and CDR2 SYDVKM. This CDR3 has 17 amino acids. The CDR3 sequence: CASSLTQGLLSGNTIYF. CDR3 coding DNA: TGTGCCAGCAGCTTGACCCAGGGATTACTCTCTGGAAACACCATATATTTT.

The chain recombines TRBV6-5 with TRBJ1-5; tentatively, D is TRBD1 (6 bases). This CDR3 is 14 amino acids long. V was cut by 7 bases and J by 2 bases, with 12 bases left in between. The germline V gene has CDR1 MNHEY and CDR2 SVGAGI. CDR3 nucleotide sequence: TGTGCCAGCACTAGGAGACAGGGCAATCAGCCCCAGCATTTT. It encodes CASTRRQGNQPQHF.

The chain combines TRBV5-4 with TRBJ2-7; D is possibly TRBD1 (5 bases). V was shortened by 2 bases and J by 4 bases, with 19 bases between the two germline ends. The germline CDR1 and CDR2 sequences are SGHNT and YYREEE (reference sequence). This CDR3 has 16 residues. CDR3 region: CASSLGTAGQSYEQYF. The CDR3 region has the DNA TGTGCCAGCAGCTTAGGTACCGCAGGGCAGTCGTACGAGCAGTACTTC.

The rearrangement uses TRBV7-3 and TRBJ1-2; D gene unclear. V lost 5 bases, J lost 4 bases, and 5 bases lay in between. The CDR3 length is 11 residues. CDR1 is SGHTA, CDR2 FQGTGA, per germline. Here the CDR3 DNA reads TGTGCCAGCAGCACTCTCTATGGCTACACCTTC. Translating it yields CASSTLYGYTF.

V gene TRBV6-5 combines with J gene TRBJ2-3; D unclear. V was pared by 1 base and J by 4 bases, with 12 bases between. Looked up from germline, CDR1 is MNHEY and CDR2 is SVGAGI. The CDR3 spans 15 residues. The CDR3 here is CASSYLGLPSDTQYF. In DNA form, the CDR3 reads TGTGCCAGCAGTTACTTAGGGCTTCCCTCAGATACGCAGTATTTT.

The chain uses TRBV7-9 and TRBJ2-3, with TRBD2 matching 13 bases. V trimming: 5 bases; J trimming: 3 bases; junction bases outside the gene matches: 5. CDR3 size: 16 residues. The germline CDR1 and CDR2 sequences are SEHNR and FQNEAQ (reference sequence). The CDR3 nucleotides read TGTGCCAGCAGCGAGGGACTAGCGGGAACTACAGATACGCAGTATTTT. It specifies CASSEGLAGTTDTQYF.

This CDR3 reads CASSYPGHLLEAFF. The DNA of the CDR3 is TGTGCCAGCAGTTACCCCGGACACCTCCTTGAAGCTTTCTTT. The chain carries TRBV6-5 and TRBJ1-1, with TRBD1 as a possible D gene (5 bases). V was trimmed by 2 bases and J by 7 bases, leaving 14 bases between them. CDR3 length equals 14 residues. Germline lookup yields CDR1 MNHEY and CDR2 SVGAGI.